This paragraph covers one TCR beta chain sequence. Its specificity is unknown. A second PCR of 7 to 11 cycles used a sample-barcoded 5' primer and a J-beta primer mix. Unique molecular identifiers of 12 random nucleotides labeled each cDNA. From the 5' RACE reads, TCRdb called clonotypes with MiXCR, one entry per CDR3 protein. This table holds about 830,000 distinct CDR3 sequences, around 62% found once. Peripheral blood from each donor was collected in a volume of approximately 9.2 milliliters. These data belong to a study of blood T cells in healthy people across ages. Study-wide results and caveats: From one million sequenced T cells, diversity estimates were lower bounds.

CDR3 length: 14 residues. Germline V gene data show CDR1 as MDHEN and CDR2 as SYDVKM. With 7 bases clipped from V and 11 bases from J, the junction kept 16 bases outside the gene matches. The clonotype comes from a man younger than 40 in good health. Sequencing was carried out using blood. The chain combines TRBV28 with TRBJ2-5, with 7 bases fitting TRBD2. The chain's CDR3 is CASKIAGGYNEQYF. Here the CDR3 DNA reads TGTGCCAGCAAGATAGCGGGCGGCTACAATGAGCAGTACTTC. Using reference TRBV28 and TRBJ2-5 for the parts outside the CDR3, the full variable domain is DVKVTQSSRYLVKRTGEKVFLECVQDMDHENMFWYRQDPGLGLRLIYFSYDVKMKEKGDIPEGYSVSREKKERFSLILESASTNQTSMYLCASKIAGGYNEQYFGPGTRLLVL.